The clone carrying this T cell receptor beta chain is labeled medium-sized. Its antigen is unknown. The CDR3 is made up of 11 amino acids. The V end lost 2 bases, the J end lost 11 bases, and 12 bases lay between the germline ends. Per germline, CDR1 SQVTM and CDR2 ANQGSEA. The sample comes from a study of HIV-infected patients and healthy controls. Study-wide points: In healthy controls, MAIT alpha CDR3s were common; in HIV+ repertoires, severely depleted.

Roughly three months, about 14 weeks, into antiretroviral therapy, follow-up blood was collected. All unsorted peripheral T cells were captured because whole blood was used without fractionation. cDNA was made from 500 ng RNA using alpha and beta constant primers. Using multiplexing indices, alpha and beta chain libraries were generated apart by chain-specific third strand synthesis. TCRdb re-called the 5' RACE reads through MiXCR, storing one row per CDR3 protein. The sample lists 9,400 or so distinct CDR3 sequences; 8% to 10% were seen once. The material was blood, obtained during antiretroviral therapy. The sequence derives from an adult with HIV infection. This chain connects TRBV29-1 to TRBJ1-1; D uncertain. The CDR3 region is CSVEHDGAAFF. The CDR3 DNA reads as TGCAGCGTTGAACACGACGGAGCGGCTTTCTTT.